The clone carrying this TCR beta chain was observed a few times. Per the authors' pipeline: Estimation of nucleated cell counts was performed using reference gene primer amplification. Data came from immunoSEQ multiplex PCR; TCRdb stores just in-frame clones and leaves some out. V, J and clone size are those of that table, while D and trimming were read from the DNA. The repertoire holds approximately 200,000 clones, roughly 87% seen once, with roughly 2% in the top ten. The CDR3 loop spans 12 amino acids. V was cut by 3 bases and J by 4 bases, with 3 bases left in between. The V gene's germline CDR1 is SGHTA and CDR2 FQGTGA. These data come from a study of blood T cell repertoires in COVID-19. Overall study: The United States, Italy and Spain supplied acute and convalescent COVID-19 samples.

The V call is TRBV7-3, the J call TRBJ2-2, with D unclear. The specimen was peripheral blood. The source is a middle-aged man with active or convalescent COVID-19. DNA of the CDR3: TGTGCCAGCAGCTTCGGCACCGGGGAGCTGTTTTTT. Protein sequence: CASSFGTGELFF.